This TCR beta chain stems from a study of technical replicates of blood from a handful of donors. Clones were sequenced by immunoSEQ multiplex PCR, and TCRdb holds only the in-frame ones, with some missing. Here the sample spans approximately 73,000 clones, 96% being singletons. This clone was seen once. This CDR3 is 14 amino acids long. CDR1 and CDR2 from the germline V gene are PRHDT and FYEKMQ (reference sequence). The J segment lost 4 bases and the V segment lost 1 base, leaving 3 bases of the junction unmatched. The chain is built from TRBV13 and TRBJ1-2; 7 bases agree with TRBD1. The source material was T cells isolated from PBMCs. This receptor was identified in a human donor in good health. The CDR3: CASSLDRGIYGYTF. The CDR3 DNA sequence: TGTGCCAGCAGCTTAGACAGGGGCATCTATGGCTACACCTTC.